The 4 T cell receptor beta chains below all came from one sample that was sequenced in a study of early T cells in non-severe SARS-CoV-2 infection. TCRdb called the 5' RACE reads again in MiXCR, with one record for every CDR3 protein. The sample contains tens of thousands of distinct CDR3 sequences, around 5% of which appear only once. Source material: whole blood. The receptors were gathered from an adult who was a healthcare worker with PCR-confirmed SARS-CoV-2 infection or an uninfected control (not recorded which).

The table lists this clonotype with many counts. The chain employs TRBV2 and TRBJ1-1; D is undetermined. This CDR3 comprises 13 residues. Looked up from germline, CDR1 is SNHLY and CDR2 is FYNNEI. V was clipped by 5 bases and J by 1 base, with 8 bases between them. The CDR3 here is CASSPRENTEAFF. CDR3 nucleotides: TGTGCCAGCAGTCCACGGGAGAACACTGAAGCTTTCTTT.

This clonotype was detected ten times or more. The chain has TRBV2 and TRBJ2-6; D is unresolved. This CDR3 region has 16 residues. The ends were cut back, 7 bases at V and 0 bases at J, with 13 bases in the middle. The V gene's germline CDR1 is SNHLY and CDR2 FYNNEI. CDR3 sequence: CASILIPRSGANVLTF. CDR3 nucleotide sequence: TGTGCCAGCATCTTGATCCCCCGCTCTGGGGCCAACGTCCTGACTTTC.

The J gene is TRBJ1-6, the V gene TRBV3-1; D remains unclear. Germline V gene lookup returns CDR1 LGHDT and CDR2 YNNKEL (reference sequence). Trimming removed 0 bases at V and 6 bases at J, with 6 bases between. The CDR3 loop spans 14 amino acids. The CDR3 nucleotides are TGTGCCAGCAGCCAAGACTCGAGTAATTCACCCCTCCACTTT. Encoded protein: CASSQDSSNSPLHF.

This clonotype was counted ten times or more. This chain connects TRBV6-1 to TRBJ1-1, with a weak D call TRBD1 (6 bases). From germline, CDR1 is MNHNS and CDR2 SASEGT. Trimming took off 1 base at V and 0 bases at J, with 12 bases between the two ends. The CDR3 covers 16 residues. In DNA form, the CDR3 reads TGTGCCAGCAGTGAAGGCTGGGGGCCTATGAACACTGAAGCTTTCTTT. The encoded protein is CASSEGWGPMNTEAFF.